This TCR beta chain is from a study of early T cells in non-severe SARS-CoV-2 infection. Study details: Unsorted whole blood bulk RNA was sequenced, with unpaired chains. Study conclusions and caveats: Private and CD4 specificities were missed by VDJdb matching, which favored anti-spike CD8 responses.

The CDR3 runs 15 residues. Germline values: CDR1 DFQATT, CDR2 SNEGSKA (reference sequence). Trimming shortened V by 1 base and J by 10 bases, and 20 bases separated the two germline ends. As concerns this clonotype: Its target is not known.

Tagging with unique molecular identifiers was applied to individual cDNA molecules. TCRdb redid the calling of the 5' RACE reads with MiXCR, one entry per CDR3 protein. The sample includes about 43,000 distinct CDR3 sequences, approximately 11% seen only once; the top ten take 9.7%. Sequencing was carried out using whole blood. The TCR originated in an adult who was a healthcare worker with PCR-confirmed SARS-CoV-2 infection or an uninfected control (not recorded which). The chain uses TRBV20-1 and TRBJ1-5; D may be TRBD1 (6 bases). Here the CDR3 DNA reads TGCAGTGCTAGAGTTAATGGGGGGCCGGGTAGCCCCCAGCATTTT. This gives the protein CSARVNGGPGSPQHF.